The source of this T cell receptor (beta chain) is a study of blood T cell repertoires in COVID-19. Sequenced by immunoSEQ multiplex PCR; TCRdb stores in-frame clones only, minus some. The sample lists 150,000 to 200,000 clones; around 80% were seen once. This sequence originates from a man aged 65-85 years with active or convalescent COVID-19. Sequenced sample: peripheral blood.

The CDR3 protein is CASRAGQASTGELFF. CDR3 bases: TGTGCCAGCAGGGCGGGACAGGCCTCCACCGGGGAGCTGTTTTTT. The chain carries TRBV2 and TRBJ2-2; 8 nucleotides line up with TRBD1. Germline lookup yields CDR1 SNHLY and CDR2 FYNNEI. This CDR3 is built from 15 residues. The trim removed 6 bases at V and 4 bases at J, leaving 7 bases unmatched.